The 19 T cell receptor beta chains listed next were all sequenced from one sample in a study of regulatory T cells in long-lasting Graves disease. Construction of TCR beta libraries relied on iRepertoire HTBI primers and on Arm-PCR targeting CDR3 regions. TCRdb fed the multiplex PCR reads into MiXCR, producing one record per CDR3 protein. The data contain a few hundred thousand distinct CDR3 sequences, under 20% of them singletons. Noted time point: newly diagnosed GD, antithyroid drugs for less than 3 months. Following extraction of RNA from PBMCs, that RNA was used to make the TCR library. This sample also appeared in a second study, on T cells in Graves' hyperthyroidism and ophthalmopathy.

Sequenced material: peripheral blood mononuclear cells (PBMCs), taken at new diagnosis, from a patient treated with antithyroid drugs. Every receptor here comes from a woman aged 25 to 39 with Graves disease.

The genes are TRBV4-1 and TRBJ1-2, with a tentative D call TRBD1 (6 bases). This CDR3 is built from 14 residues. V lost 4 bases, J lost 5 bases, and 14 bases lay in between. Germline CDR1 and CDR2: MGHRA and YSYEKL. CDR3: CASSPLGGSYGYTF. For the CDR3, the DNA is TGCGCCAGCAGCCCCTTAGGGGGGAGTTATGGCTACACCTTC.

This clonotype was detected ten times or more. The chain uses TRBV19 and TRBJ1-2; TRBD1 matches at 8 bases. The trim removed 3 bases at V and 4 bases at J, leaving 7 bases unmatched. The CDR3 covers 15 residues. Per the germline V gene, CDR1 is LNHDA and CDR2 is SQIVND (reference sequence). The CDR3 spells CASSIKGTGIYGYTF. DNA for the CDR3: TGTGCCAGTAGTATCAAAGGGACAGGAATCTATGGCTACACCTTC.

This clonotype was recorded at least ten times. CDR3: CASSLWGGSYEQYF. The DNA for the CDR3 is TGTGCCAGCAGTTTATGGGGGGGCTCCTACGAGCAGTACTTC. The chain uses TRBV27 and TRBJ2-7; 7 bases are shared with TRBD2. V lost 1 base, J lost 0 bases, and 0 bases stayed unmatched. Per the germline V gene, CDR1 is MNHEY and CDR2 is SMNVEV (reference sequence). The CDR3 loop spans 14 amino acids.

The chain uses TRBV5-6 and TRBJ1-2; the D is unclear. The CDR3 loop spans 12 amino acids. Trimming removed 4 bases from V and 7 bases from J, with 11 bases in between. CDR1 is SGHDT, CDR2 YYEEEE, per germline. CDR3 protein: CASSRDLSGYTF. CDR3 DNA: TGTGCCAGCAGCAGGGATCTTTCTGGCTACACCTTC.

This clonotype showed up many times. V gene TRBV6-5 combines with J gene TRBJ2-1; D remains ambiguous. Germline V gene data show CDR1 as MNHEY and CDR2 as SVGAGI. The CDR3 spans 13 residues. V gave up 6 bases and J gave up 7 bases, with 13 bases separating them. CDR3 loop: CASRYPQANEQFF. CDR3 in DNA: TGTGCCAGCAGGTACCCCCAGGCTAATGAGCAGTTCTTC.

V is TRBV24-1 and J is TRBJ2-1, with TRBD1 matching over 7 bases. The CDR3 runs 16 residues. CDR1 and CDR2 from the germline V gene are KGHDR and SFDVKD. V lost 1 base to trimming and J lost 9 bases; unmatched junction nucleotides: 11. CDR3 sequence (DNA): TGTGCCACCAGTGATTTAGCGGCAGGGGGTAGTCGTGAGCAGTTCTTC. This translates into CATSDLAAGGSREQFF.

This clonotype has ten or more counts. This CDR3 reads CASSQVSGDPYGYTF. In DNA, the CDR3 is TGTGCCAGCAGCCAAGTGAGCGGGGACCCCTATGGCTACACCTTC. The genes are TRBV14 and TRBJ1-2; maybe TRBD1 (5 bases). With 1 base removed from V and 4 bases from J, the gap between germline ends came to 13 bases. CDR1 and CDR2 from the germline V gene are SGHDN and FVKESK. This CDR3 is 15 amino acids long.

This clonotype was seen a single time. A far larger clone is one nucleotide away, so this likely arose from a read error. The V and J genes are TRBV2 and TRBJ2-3, with D unresolved. The J call could be wrong; TRBJ1-1 is a better fit for the DNA end. The CDR3 sequence is 14 residues long. CDR1 and CDR2 from the germline V gene are SNHLY and FYNNEI. The CDR3 DNA sequence: TGTGCCAGCAGTGAGGCTTTCACCTTAGGTACCGCTTTCTTT. Translating gives CASSEAFTLGTAFF.

In its sample, this clonotype was seen many times. The CDR3 here is CSARADGMNTEAFF. In nucleotides, the CDR3 is TGCAGTGCTAGGGCGGACGGGATGAACACTGAAGCTTTCTTT. This sequence joins TRBV20-1 and TRBJ1-1; D gene uncertain. The V gene's germline CDR1 is DFQATT and CDR2 SNEGSKA (reference sequence). CDR3 size: 14 residues. Trimming stripped 3 bases from V and 0 bases from J, with 11 bases between.

This sequence joins TRBV10-3 and TRBJ2-4; the D gene is possibly TRBD2 (6 bases). Trimming cost V 11 bases and J 8 bases, with 16 bases left between them. This CDR3 has 12 amino acids. CDR1 is ENHRY and CDR2 is SYGVKD in the germline V gene. The CDR3 DNA reads as TGTGCCTCCTCAAGGACGGGGGACATTCAGTACTTC. Translating gives CASSRTGDIQYF.

Worth noting for this clonotype: This could be a read error, since a much larger clone is one nucleotide away. The conserved phenylalanine or tryptophan is not found at the CDR3 terminus, so this likely reflects a read error. The V call is TRBV7-9, the J call TRBJ1-1; maybe TRBD1 (5 bases). The CDR3 loop spans 14 amino acids. Germline CDR1 is SEHNR and CDR2 is FQNEAQ (reference sequence). V dropped 5 bases and J dropped 11 bases, with 21 bases sitting between them. As DNA, the CDR3 is TGTGCCAGCAGCGCCTCGAATGCGGGGGTCTCGGCTTTCTTG. It is translated as CASSASNAGVSAFL.

This clonotype was counted ten times or more. The chain uses TRBV6-1 and TRBJ2-5; unclear D gene. Trimming removed 6 bases at V and 4 bases at J, with 9 bases between. This CDR3 has 12 residues. Germline CDR1 and CDR2: MNHNS and SASEGT. CDR3 amino acids: CASSIVGETQYF. CDR3 nucleotide sequence: TGTGCCAGCAGCATCGTAGGAGAGACCCAGTACTTC.

Remarks on this clonotype: The germline gene is not matched at one end of the junction; a read error may be the cause. The V gene is TRBV20-1, the J gene TRBJ2-1; 7 bases align to TRBD2. The CDR3 consists of 14 residues. Germline V lookup: CDR1 DFQATT, CDR2 SNEGSKA (reference sequence). CDR3 DNA: TGCAGTGCAACTACCCTAGCGGACAAAAACATTCGGTACTTC. Amino acid sequence: CSATTLADKNIRYF.

Notes on this clonotype: It is likely a read error: a sequence one base away is far more abundant. The chain uses TRBV20-1 and TRBJ2-1; a possible D gene is TRBD1 (5 bases). From germline, CDR1 is DFQATT and CDR2 SNEGSKA (reference sequence). The CDR3 sequence is 15 residues long. Deletions cut 5 bases from V and 10 bases from J, with 24 bases between. CDR3 amino acids: CSAGPRTSDGAEQFF. CDR3 nucleotides: TGCAGTGCTGGGCCCCGGACGTCCGATGGGGCCGAGCAGTTCTTC.

Many counts were recorded for this clonotype. The chain couples TRBV27 to TRBJ2-7, with 8 bases fitting TRBD2. Per the germline V gene, CDR1 is MNHEY and CDR2 is SMNVEV (reference sequence). The V gene end was trimmed by 8 bases and the J gene end by 0 bases; junction bases not matched to a gene: 6. The CDR3 contains 14 residues. The CDR3 coding sequence is TGTGCCAGCTCTCCGCGGGGGGACTCCTACGAGCAGTACTTC. This gives the protein CASSPRGDSYEQYF.

The chain recombines TRBV12-5 with TRBJ2-1, with 10 bases fitting TRBD2. V lost 3 bases and J lost 10; bases outside the gene matches: 12. The CDR3 has 16 residues. The germline V gene encodes CDR1 LGHNT and CDR2 FRNRAP. CDR3 sequence reads: CASGFRSATSGPEQFF. CDR3 nucleotide sequence: TGTGCTAGTGGTTTCAGGTCGGCGACTAGCGGGCCCGAGCAGTTCTTC.

This clonotype was recorded many times. The chain couples TRBV4-2 to TRBJ2-3; TRBD1 is a possible D gene (6 bases). This CDR3 has 16 residues. From germline, CDR1 is LGHNA and CDR2 YNFKEQ. The ends were cut back, 0 bases at V and 3 bases at J, with 13 bases in the middle. The CDR3 sequence is CASSQEEGGGTDTQYF. The CDR3 nucleotides are TGTGCCAGCAGCCAAGAGGAAGGGGGTGGAACAGATACGCAGTATTTT.

This clonotype was seen repeatedly, ten times or more. The chain is built from TRBV5-1 and TRBJ2-5; no firm D call. Germline V CDR1 and CDR2: SGHRS, YFSETQ. There are 14 residues in the CDR3. The V end was cut by 4 bases, the J end by 2 bases, with 12 bases between. The CDR3 bases are TGCGCCAGCAGCCCGGTTGATTCTCAAGAGACCCAGTACTTC. It encodes CASSPVDSQETQYF.

On this clonotype itself: The missing conserved phenylalanine or tryptophan at the end of this CDR3 makes a read error likely. It is unclear where the CDR3 begins or ends on the DNA, so no DNA is shown, and the CDR3 is as TCRdb lists it. CDR3: CASGPTGYVDEQYL. J is TRBJ2-3 and V is TRBV12-5. 14 amino acids form the CDR3, both terminal residues included. Germline V gene sequence: CDR1 LGHNT, CDR2 FRNRAP.